The present TCR beta chain was sequenced within a study of blood T cell repertoires in COVID-19. Germline CDR1 SGHVS, CDR2 FQNEAQ. This CDR3 comprises 16 residues. J was trimmed by 1 base and V by 6 bases; bases with no gene match: 9. Method: immunoSEQ multiplex PCR; TCRdb's copy keeps in-frame clones and lacks some. The sample lists 130,000 to 150,000 clones; roughly 88% were seen once. The genes are TRBV7-8 and TRBJ1-5; 7 nucleotides align to TRBD1. Sequencing was carried out using peripheral blood. The TCR comes from an older woman with COVID-19, enrolled during active disease. The CDR3 sequence is CASSNHRGRSNQPQHF. The CDR3 DNA reads TGTGCCAGCAGTAACCACAGGGGACGGAGCAATCAGCCCCAGCATTTT. Full variable domain (remainder filled in from reference TRBV7-8 and TRBJ1-5): GAGVSQSPRYKVAKRGQDVALRCDPISGHVSLFWYQQALGQGPEFLTYFQNEAQLDKSGLPSDRFFAERPEGSVSTLKIQRTQQEDSAVYLCASSNHRGRSNQPQHFGDGTRLSIL.